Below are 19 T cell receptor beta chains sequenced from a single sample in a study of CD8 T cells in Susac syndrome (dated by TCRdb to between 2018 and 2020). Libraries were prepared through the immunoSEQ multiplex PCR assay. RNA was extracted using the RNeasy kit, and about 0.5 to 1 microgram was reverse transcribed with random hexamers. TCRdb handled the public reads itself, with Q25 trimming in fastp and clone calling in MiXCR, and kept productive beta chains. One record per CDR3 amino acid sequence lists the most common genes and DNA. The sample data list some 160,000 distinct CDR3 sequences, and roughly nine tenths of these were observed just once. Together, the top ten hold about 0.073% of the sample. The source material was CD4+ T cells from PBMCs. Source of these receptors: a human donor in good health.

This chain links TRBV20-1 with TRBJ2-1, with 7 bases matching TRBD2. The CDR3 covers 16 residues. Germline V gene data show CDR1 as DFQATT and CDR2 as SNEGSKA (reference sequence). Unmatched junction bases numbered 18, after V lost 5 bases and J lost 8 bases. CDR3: CSAPSREAGEGDEQFF. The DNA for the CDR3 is TGCAGTGCTCCATCCCGGGAGGCGGGAGAAGGGGATGAGCAGTTCTTC.

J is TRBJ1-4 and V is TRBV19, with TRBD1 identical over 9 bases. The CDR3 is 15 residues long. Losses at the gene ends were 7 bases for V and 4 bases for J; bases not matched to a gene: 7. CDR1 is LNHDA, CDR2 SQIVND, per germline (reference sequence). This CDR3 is CASNLQGAGNEKLFF. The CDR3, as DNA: TGTGCCAGTAACCTACAGGGGGCCGGTAATGAAAAACTGTTTTTT.

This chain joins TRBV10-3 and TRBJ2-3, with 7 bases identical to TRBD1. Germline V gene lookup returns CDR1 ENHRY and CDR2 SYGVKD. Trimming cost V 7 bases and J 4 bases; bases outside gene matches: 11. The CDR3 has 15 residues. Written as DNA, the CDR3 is TGTGCCATCATGGCCGAAGGGGGCGCGTCAGATACGCAGTATTTT. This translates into CAIMAEGGASDTQYF.

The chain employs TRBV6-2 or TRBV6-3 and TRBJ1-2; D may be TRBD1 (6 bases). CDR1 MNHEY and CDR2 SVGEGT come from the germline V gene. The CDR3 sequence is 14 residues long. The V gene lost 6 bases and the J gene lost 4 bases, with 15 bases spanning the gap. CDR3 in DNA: TGTGCCAGCAGCAACCCGGGACACGTCTATGGCTACACCTTC. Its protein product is CASSNPGHVYGYTF.

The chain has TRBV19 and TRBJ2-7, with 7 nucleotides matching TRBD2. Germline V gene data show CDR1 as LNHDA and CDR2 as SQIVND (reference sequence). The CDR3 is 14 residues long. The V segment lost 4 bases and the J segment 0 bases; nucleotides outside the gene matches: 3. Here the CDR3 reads CASSRREHSYEQYF. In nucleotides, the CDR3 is TGTGCCAGTAGTAGGCGGGAGCACTCCTACGAGCAGTACTTC.

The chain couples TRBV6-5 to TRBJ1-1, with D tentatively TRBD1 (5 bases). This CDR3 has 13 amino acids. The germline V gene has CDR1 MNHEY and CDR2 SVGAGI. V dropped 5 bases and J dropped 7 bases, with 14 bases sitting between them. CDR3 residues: CASSPDWDREAFF. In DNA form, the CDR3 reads TGTGCCAGCAGTCCCGATTGGGACCGTGAAGCTTTCTTT.

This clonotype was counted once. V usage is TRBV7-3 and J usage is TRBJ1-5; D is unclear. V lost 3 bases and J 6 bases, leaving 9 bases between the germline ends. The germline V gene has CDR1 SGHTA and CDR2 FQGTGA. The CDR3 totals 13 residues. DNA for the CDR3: TGTGCCAGCAGCTTGAATCCTCTTCAGCCCCAGCATTTT. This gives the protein CASSLNPLQPQHF.

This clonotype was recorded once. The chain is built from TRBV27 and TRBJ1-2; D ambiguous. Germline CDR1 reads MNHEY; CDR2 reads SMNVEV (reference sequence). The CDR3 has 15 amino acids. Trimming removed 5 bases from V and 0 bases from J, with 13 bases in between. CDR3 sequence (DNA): TGTGCCAGCAGTCCTCGGACGGAATCTAACTATGGCTACACCTTC. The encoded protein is CASSPRTESNYGYTF.

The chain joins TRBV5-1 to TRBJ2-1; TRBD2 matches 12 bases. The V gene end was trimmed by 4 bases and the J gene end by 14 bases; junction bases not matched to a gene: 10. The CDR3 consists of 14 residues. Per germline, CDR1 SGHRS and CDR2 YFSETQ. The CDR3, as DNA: TGCGCCAGCAGCAGCCAAAGACTAGCGGGAGAAGAGTTCTTC. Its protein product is CASSSQRLAGEEFF.

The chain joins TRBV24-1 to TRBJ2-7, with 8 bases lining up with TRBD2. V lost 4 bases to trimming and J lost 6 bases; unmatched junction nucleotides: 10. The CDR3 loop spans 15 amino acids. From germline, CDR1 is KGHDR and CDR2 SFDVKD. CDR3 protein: CATSDSGRIGAEQYF. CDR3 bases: TGTGCCACCAGTGACAGCGGGAGAATCGGGGCCGAGCAGTACTTC.

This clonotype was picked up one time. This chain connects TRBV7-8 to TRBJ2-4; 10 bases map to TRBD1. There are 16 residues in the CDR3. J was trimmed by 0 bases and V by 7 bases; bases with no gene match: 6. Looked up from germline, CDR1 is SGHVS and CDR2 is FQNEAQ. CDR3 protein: CASNPGQGIAKNIQYF. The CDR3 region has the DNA TGTGCCAGCAATCCGGGACAGGGGATAGCCAAAAACATTCAGTACTTC.

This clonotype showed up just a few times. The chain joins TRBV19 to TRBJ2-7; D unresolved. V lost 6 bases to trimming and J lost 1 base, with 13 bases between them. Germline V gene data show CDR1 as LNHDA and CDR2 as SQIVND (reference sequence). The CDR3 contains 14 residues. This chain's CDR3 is CASSQGYGSYEQYF. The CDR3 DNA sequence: TGTGCCAGTAGCCAAGGCTACGGATCCTACGAGCAGTACTTC.

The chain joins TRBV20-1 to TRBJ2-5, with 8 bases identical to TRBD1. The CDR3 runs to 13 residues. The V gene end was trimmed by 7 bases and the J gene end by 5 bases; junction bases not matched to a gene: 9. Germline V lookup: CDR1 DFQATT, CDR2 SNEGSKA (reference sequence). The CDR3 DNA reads TGCAGTGGGCGGGCAGGGGGCATGGAGACCCAGTACTTC. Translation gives CSGRAGGMETQYF.

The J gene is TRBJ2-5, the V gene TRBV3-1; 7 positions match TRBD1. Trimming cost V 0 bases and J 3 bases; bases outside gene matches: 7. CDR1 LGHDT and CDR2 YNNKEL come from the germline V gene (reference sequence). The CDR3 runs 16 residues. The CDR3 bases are TGTGCCAGCAGCCAAGACTCCGGACAGGCAAAAGAGACCCAGTACTTC. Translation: CASSQDSGQAKETQYF.

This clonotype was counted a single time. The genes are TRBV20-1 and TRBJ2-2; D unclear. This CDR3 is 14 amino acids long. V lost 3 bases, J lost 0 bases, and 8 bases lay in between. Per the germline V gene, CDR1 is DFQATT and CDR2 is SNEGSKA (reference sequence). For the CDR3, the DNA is TGCAGTGCTAGTTATGCGGCGAACACCGGGGAGCTGTTTTTT. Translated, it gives CSASYAANTGELFF.

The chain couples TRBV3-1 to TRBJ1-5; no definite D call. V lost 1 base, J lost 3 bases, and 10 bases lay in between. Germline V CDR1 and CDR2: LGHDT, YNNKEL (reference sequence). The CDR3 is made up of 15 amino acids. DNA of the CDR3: TGTGCCAGCAGCCAAGGGGCGGGGTTCAATCAGCCCCAGCATTTT. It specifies CASSQGAGFNQPQHF.

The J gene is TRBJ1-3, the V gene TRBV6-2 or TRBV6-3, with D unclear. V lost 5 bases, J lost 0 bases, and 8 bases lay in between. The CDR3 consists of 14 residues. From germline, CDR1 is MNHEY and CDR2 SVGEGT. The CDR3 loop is CASSPRRSGNTIYF. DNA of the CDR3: TGTGCCAGCAGTCCTAGACGCTCTGGAAACACCATATATTTT.

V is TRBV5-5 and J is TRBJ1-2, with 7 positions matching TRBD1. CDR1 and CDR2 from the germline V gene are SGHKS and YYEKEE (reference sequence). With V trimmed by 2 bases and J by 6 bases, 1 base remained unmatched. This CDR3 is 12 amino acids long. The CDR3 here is CASSFDRDGYTF. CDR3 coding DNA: TGTGCCAGCAGCTTCGACAGGGATGGCTACACCTTC.

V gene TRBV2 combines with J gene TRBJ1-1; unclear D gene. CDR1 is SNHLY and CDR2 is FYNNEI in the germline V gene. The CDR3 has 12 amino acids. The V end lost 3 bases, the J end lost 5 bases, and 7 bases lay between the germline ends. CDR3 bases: TGTGCCAGCAGTGATCCAGAGACTGAAGCTTTCTTT. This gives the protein CASSDPETEAFF.